The T cell receptor (beta chain) under discussion was sequenced for a study of CD8+CD57+ T cells in acquired aplastic anemia. TCR beta VDJ and CDR3 profiles were obtained from a genomic DNA template. In TCRdb, the reads were re-called with MiXCR into one record per CDR3 protein. The sample has some 92,000 distinct CDR3 sequences, about 63% seen once; the top ten hold approximately 60%. Germline CDR1 reads LNHNV; CDR2 reads YYDKDF (reference sequence). The CDR3 extends over 16 amino acids. The ends lost 0 bases at V and 3 bases at J; junction bases unmatched: 3. In patients chosen for sequencing, flow cytometry had shown CD8+CD57+ cell expansion.

The TCR comes from a human donor with aplastic anemia. The rearrangement joins TRBV15 to TRBJ2-3, with 10 bases identical to TRBD2. Sequencing used sorted CD4+, CD8+, or CD8+CD57+ T cells (not recorded which) from PBMCs. In nucleotides, the CDR3 is TGTGCCACCAGCAGAGATAGCGGGGGGAGTACAGATACGCAGTATTTT. Translation gives CATSRDSGGSTDTQYF.